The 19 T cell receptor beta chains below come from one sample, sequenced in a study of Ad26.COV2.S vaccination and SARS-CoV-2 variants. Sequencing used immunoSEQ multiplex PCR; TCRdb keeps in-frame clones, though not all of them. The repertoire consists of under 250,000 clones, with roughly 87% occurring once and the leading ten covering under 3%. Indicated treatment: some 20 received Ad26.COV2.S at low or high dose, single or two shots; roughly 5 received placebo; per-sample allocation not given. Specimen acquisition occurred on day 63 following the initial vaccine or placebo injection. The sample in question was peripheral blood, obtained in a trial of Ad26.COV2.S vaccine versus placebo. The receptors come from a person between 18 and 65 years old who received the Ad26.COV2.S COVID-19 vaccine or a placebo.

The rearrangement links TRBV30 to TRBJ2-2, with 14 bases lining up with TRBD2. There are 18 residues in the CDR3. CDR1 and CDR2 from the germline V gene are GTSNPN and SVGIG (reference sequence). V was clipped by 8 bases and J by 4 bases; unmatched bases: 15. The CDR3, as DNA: TGTGCCATCTCCTCCTGGACTAGCGGGGGGAGGGGCACCGGGGAGCTGTTTTTT. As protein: CAISSWTSGGRGTGELFF.

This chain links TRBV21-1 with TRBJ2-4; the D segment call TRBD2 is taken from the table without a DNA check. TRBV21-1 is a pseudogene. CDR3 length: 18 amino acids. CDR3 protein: CASSTNFPPSGAKNIQYF. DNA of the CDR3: TGTGCCAGCAGCACTAATTTCCCCCCTTCTGGAGCCAAAAACATTCAGTACTTC.

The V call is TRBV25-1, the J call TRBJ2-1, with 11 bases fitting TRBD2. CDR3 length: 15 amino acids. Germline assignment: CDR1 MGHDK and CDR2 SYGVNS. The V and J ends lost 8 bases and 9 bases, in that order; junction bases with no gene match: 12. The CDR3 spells CASSYGDSGRVEQFF. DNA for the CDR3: TGTGCCAGCTCCTATGGGGATAGCGGGAGGGTTGAGCAGTTCTTC.

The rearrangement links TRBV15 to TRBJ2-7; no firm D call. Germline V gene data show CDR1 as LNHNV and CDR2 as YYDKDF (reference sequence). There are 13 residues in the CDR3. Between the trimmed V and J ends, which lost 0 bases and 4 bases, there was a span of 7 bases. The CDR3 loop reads CATSRDLFYEQYF. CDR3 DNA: TGTGCCACCAGCAGAGATCTCTTTTACGAGCAGTACTTC.

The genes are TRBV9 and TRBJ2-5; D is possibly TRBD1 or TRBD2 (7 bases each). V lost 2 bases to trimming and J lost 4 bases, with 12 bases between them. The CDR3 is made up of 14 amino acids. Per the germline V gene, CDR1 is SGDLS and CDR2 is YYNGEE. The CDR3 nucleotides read TGTGCCAGCAGCGTCAGGGGGGGACTAGAGACCCAGTACTTC. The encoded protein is CASSVRGGLETQYF.

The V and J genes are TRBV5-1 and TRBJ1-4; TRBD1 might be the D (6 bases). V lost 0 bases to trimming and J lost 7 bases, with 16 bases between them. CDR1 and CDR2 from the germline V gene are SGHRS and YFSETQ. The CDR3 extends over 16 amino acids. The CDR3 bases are TGCGCCAGCAGCTTGGGACCACAGGGACCCCTTGAAAAACTGTTTTTT. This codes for CASSLGPQGPLEKLFF. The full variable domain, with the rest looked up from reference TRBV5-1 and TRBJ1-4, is KAGVTQTPRYLIKTRGQQVTLSCSPISGHRSVSWYQQTPGQGLQFLFEYFSETQRNKGNFPGRFSGRQFSNSRSEMNVSTLELGDSALYLCASSLGPQGPLEKLFFGSGTQLSVL.

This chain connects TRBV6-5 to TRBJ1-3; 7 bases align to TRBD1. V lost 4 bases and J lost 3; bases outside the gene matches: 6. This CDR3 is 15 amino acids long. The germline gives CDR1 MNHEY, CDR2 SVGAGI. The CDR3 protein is CASSSDRDSGNTIYF. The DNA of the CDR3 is TGTGCCAGCAGTTCAGACCGGGACAGTGGAAACACCATATATTTT.

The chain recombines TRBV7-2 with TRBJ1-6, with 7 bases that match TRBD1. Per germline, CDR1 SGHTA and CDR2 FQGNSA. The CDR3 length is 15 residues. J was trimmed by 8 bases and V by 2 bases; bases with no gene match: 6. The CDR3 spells CASSLSHRGDSPLHF. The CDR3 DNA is TGTGCCAGCAGCTTATCCCACAGGGGTGATTCACCCCTCCACTTT.

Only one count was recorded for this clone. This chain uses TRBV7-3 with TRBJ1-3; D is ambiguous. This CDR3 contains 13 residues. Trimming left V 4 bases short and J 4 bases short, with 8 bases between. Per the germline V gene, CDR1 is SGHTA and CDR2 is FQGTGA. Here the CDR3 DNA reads TGTGCCAGCAGCTCCGACGGCGGAAACACCATATATTTT. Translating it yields CASSSDGGNTIYF.

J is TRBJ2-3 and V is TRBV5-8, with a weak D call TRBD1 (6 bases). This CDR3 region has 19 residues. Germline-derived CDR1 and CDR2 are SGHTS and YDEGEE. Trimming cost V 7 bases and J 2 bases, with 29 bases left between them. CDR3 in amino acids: CASPRLWMAPTGYTDTQYF. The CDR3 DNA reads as TGTGCCAGCCCCCGTTTATGGATGGCTCCGACAGGCTACACAGATACGCAGTATTTT. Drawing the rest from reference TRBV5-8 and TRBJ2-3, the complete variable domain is EAGVTQSPTHLIKTRGQQATLRCSPISGHTSVYWYQQALGLGLQFLLWYDEGEERNRGNFPPRFSGRQFPNYSSELNVNALELEDSALYLCASPRLWMAPTGYTDTQYFGPGTRLTVL.

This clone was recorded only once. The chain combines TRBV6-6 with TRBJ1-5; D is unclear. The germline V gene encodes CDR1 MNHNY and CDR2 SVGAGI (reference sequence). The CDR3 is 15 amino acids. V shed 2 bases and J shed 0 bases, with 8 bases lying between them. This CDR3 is CASSYRRDSNQPQHF. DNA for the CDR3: TGTGCCAGCAGTTACCGCCGCGATAGCAATCAGCCCCAGCATTTT.

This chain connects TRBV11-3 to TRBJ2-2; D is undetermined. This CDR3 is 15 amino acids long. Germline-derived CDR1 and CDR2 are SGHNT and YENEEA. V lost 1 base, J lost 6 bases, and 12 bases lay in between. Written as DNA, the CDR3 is TGTGCCAGCAGCTTAGGATTAGTGAGCTCCGGGGAGCTGTTTTTT. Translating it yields CASSLGLVSSGELFF.

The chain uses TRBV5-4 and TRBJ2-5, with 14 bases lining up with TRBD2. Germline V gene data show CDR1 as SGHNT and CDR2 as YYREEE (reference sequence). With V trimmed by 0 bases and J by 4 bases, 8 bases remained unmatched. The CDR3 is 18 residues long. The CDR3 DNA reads TGTGCCAGCAGCTTGGGCGGACTAGCGGGAGGAACCGGAGAGACCCAGTACTTC. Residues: CASSLGGLAGGTGETQYF.

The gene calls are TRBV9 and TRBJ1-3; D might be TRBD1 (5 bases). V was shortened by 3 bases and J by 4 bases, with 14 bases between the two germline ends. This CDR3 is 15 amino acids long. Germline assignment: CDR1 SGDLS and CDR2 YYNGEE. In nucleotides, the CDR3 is TGTGCCAGCAGCGACCTCTGGGGCGGGGGAAACACCATATATTTT. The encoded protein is CASSDLWGGGNTIYF.

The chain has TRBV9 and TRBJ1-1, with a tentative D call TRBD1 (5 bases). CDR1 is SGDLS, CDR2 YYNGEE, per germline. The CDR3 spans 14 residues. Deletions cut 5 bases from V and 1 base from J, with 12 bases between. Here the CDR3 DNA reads TGTGCCAGCAGAAAACTTGACAGGAACACTGAAGCTTTCTTT. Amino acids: CASRKLDRNTEAFF.

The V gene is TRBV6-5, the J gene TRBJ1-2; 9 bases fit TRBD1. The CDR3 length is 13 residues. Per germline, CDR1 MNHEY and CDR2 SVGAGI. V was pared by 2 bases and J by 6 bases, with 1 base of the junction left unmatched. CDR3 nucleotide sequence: TGTGCCAGCAGTTACGGGACAGGGCATGGCTACACCTTC. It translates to CASSYGTGHGYTF.

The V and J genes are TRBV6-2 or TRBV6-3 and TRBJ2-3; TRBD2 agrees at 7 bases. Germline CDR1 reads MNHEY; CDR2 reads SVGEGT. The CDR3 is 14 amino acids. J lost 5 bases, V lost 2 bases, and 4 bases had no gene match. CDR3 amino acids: CASSYGGGGDTQYF. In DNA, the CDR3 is TGTGCCAGCAGTTACGGGGGGGGAGGAGATACGCAGTATTTT.

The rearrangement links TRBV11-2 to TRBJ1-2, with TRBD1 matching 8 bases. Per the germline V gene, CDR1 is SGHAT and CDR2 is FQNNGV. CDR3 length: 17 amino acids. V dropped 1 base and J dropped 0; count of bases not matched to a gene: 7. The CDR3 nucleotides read TGTGCCAGCAGCTTAGGCACAGGGGGGCTAACTAACTATGGCTACACCTTC. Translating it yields CASSLGTGGLTNYGYTF.

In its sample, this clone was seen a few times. CDR3 nucleotides: TGCGCCAGCAGCCAAGACTCGGACAGGGATAATTCACCCCTCCACTTT. Its translation is CASSQDSDRDNSPLHF. The chain is built from TRBV4-3 and TRBJ1-6, with 8 positions matching TRBD1. The junction had 3 bases not matched to a gene; V was cut back by 0 bases and J by 5 bases. Germline V gives CDR1 LGHNA, CDR2 YSLEER. The CDR3 has 16 amino acids.